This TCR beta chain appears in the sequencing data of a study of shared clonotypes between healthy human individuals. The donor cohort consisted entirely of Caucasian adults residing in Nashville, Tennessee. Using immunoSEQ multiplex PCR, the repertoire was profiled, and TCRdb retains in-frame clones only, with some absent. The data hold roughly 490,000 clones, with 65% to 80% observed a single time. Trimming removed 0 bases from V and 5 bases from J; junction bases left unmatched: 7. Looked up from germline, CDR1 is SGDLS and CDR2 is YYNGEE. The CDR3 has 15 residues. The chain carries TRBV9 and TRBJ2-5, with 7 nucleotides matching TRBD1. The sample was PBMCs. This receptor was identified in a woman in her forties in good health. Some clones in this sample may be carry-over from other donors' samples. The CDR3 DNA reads TGTGCCAGCAGCGTAGACCAGGGGGAGTACGAGACCCAGTACTTC. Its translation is CASSVDQGEYETQYF.